This note documents a single T cell receptor (beta chain) sequence. This record comes from a study of blood T cells in healthy people across ages. The CDR3 runs to 13 residues. Trimming stripped 7 bases from V and 6 bases from J, with 15 bases between. Germline loops: CDR1 MDHEN, CDR2 SYDVKM. PBMCs were isolated at a quantity of at least 6 million per sample. A second about 6 to 12 cycle PCR used barcoded and J-beta primers. TCRdb analysed the 5' RACE reads with MiXCR anew, one entry per CDR3 protein. The data show 850,000 or so distinct CDR3 sequences, about 30% seen once. The source is a woman older than 75 in good health. The chain joins TRBV28 to TRBJ1-1; no clear D. The specimen was blood. The CDR3 DNA sequence: TGTGCCAGCACCATCCCCGGCACGGCTGAAGCTTTCTTT. Its translation: CASTIPGTAEAFF.